This paragraph covers one T cell receptor (beta chain) sequence. As yet, its antigen is unknown. Repertoires were generated with immunoSEQ multiplex PCR, while TCRdb's copy carries only in-frame clones and drops some. The repertoire has approximately 150,000 clones, about 91% of them found once; the top ten carry under 3.5%. V lost 10 bases and J lost 5, with 12 bases in between. Germline assignment: CDR1 ENHRY and CDR2 SYGVKD. There are 12 residues in the CDR3. The data originate from a study of T cell responses to AZD1222 COVID-19 vaccine. General study findings and limits: Repertoires were collected only later (after the peak T cell response had occurred). Increases in Spike-specific TCR breadth and depth were seen after two AZD1222 doses. Only a handful of people who got AZD1222 tested seropositive at baseline.

The chain carries TRBV10-3 and TRBJ1-5, with a weak D call TRBD1 (5 bases). The sequence came from an adult in good health. The sequencing here drew on peripheral blood, taken on day 0 of MenACWY control vaccination. CDR3 sequence: CATGSGHQPQHF. The CDR3 region has the DNA TGTGCCACGGGCTCGGGGCATCAGCCCCAGCATTTT.